The rows below give T cell receptor beta chains drawn from one sample of a study of response to subunit inactivated influenza vaccine. One entry per CDR3 protein, called by TCRdb with MiXCR from the RT-PCR reads. The sample contains 700,000 to 900,000 distinct CDR3 sequences, around 20% of which appear only once. The source was PBMCs from blood, collected 5 to 6 days after vaccination. These receptors were collected from a man aged 50-60 years who received an inactivated influenza vaccine. Each CDR3 is given without its conserved first and last residue. Only part of the rows carry a size: once, few, many, or a class if the clone is expanded.

j_call | clone_size | v_call | cdr3_aa
TRBJ1-1 | few | TRBV5-1 | ASSEFGEAF
TRBJ2-2 | few | TRBV6-5 | ASSYLDSANTGELF
TRBJ1-1 | . | TRBV6-6 | ASSYGSNTEAF
TRBJ2-3 | . | TRBV20-1 | SAREQGEGAQY
TRBJ2-7 | few | TRBV29-1 | SVTRTGLDAYEQY
TRBJ1-3 | many | TRBV5-1 | ASSLGQVNGNTIY
TRBJ2-3 | few | TRBV7-2 | ASSLVRPDTQY
TRBJ2-5 | few | TRBV10-3 | AISTGTRGGETQY
TRBJ1-6 | . | TRBV12-3/TRBV12-4 | ASRLGQGDNSPLH
TRBJ2-1 | . | TRBV7-2 | ASSQLADEQF
TRBJ2-5 | . | TRBV4-2 | ASSQDPAPATQY
TRBJ2-1 | few | TRBV7-3 | ASSRGPSGINEQF
TRBJ2-3 | . | TRBV4-2 | ASSHGQGTGGSTDTQY
TRBJ2-1 | few | TRBV9 | ASSAGLGSYNEQF
TRBJ2-1 | . | TRBV20-1 | SARDLLAGDYNEQF
TRBJ2-3 | . | TRBV20-1 | SAMGRLEDRVAVTQY
TRBJ2-7 | few | TRBV20-1 | SGLAGRSYEQY
TRBJ1-5 | many | TRBV3-1 | ASSQFRGNQPQH
TRBJ2-1 | . | TRBV20-1 | SATQRGATSYNEQF
TRBJ2-7 | many | TRBV27 | ASSYTGARQY
TRBJ2-1 | . | TRBV6-2/TRBV6-3 | ASSRQGAGLYNEQF
TRBJ1-2 | few | TRBV20-1 | SAKRGANYGYT
TRBJ2-7 | many | TRBV7-9 | ASSFGGAYEQY
TRBJ2-6 | . | TRBV5-1 | ASSSDVGFLT
TRBJ1-2 | . | TRBV6-2/TRBV6-3 | ASSYSNLGRLWGYT
TRBJ1-1 | many | TRBV7-8 | ASRVAGNTEAF
TRBJ1-2 | few | TRBV4-1 | ASSQEGGQPIYGYT
TRBJ1-2 | few | TRBV4-1 | ASSQDRAGRYGYT
TRBJ2-1 | few | TRBV7-6 | ASSRLGRGGGNEQF
TRBJ1-2 | few | TRBV6-5 | ASSYSSTTNGYT
TRBJ1-5 | . | TRBV19 | ASMGLGNQPQH
TRBJ2-2 | few | TRBV5-1 | ASSIRAGDTGELF
TRBJ1-2 | . | TRBV24-1 | ATSDADRGGYT
TRBJ2-1 | many | TRBV3-1 | ASSQLSSYNEQF
TRBJ2-7 | . | TRBV20-1 | SARETSGSYEQY
TRBJ2-2 | . | TRBV14 | ASSQEVSTNTGELF
TRBJ1-2 | . | TRBV5-1 | ASSLGREYGYT
TRBJ2-2 | . | TRBV5-1 | ASSTRDYTGELF
TRBJ2-2 | . | TRBV20-1 | SARLAGLSGELF
TRBJ1-1 | few | TRBV20-1 | SARDPRTVNTEAF
TRBJ1-4 | . | TRBV20-1 | SAREGRREKLF
TRBJ2-3 | few | TRBV29-1 | TGGLGTDTQY
TRBJ2-3 | . | TRBV12-3/TRBV12-4 | TRSLRGRSLVGTDTQY
TRBJ1-2 | few | TRBV20-1 | SASLRNYGYT
TRBJ2-3 | . | TRBV4-1 | ASNPRGTSTDTQY
TRBJ2-3 | . | TRBV5-1 | ASSPIGAGGPQDTQY
TRBJ1-4 | few | TRBV4-3 | ASSPGGGGGEKLF
TRBJ2-1 | . | TRBV2 | ASRETGYSSYNEQF
TRBJ2-3 | few | TRBV29-1 | SVIRGYTSTDTQY
TRBJ1-4 | few | TRBV4-3 | ASSLRDRGEKLF
TRBJ2-1 | few | TRBV6-1 | ASRPPGLNSNEQF
TRBJ1-5 | . | TRBV6-6 | ASSYYSQEAQH
TRBJ1-2 | . | TRBV25-1 | ASSEWAKKYGYT